This T cell receptor (beta chain) was recovered during a study of cytomegalovirus exposure and HLA in healthy donors. PCR amplification relied on 60 Vbeta primers (plus 13 Jbeta primers). Profiled with immunoSEQ multiplex PCR; TCRdb holds only in-frame clones, not every one. The sample carries about 120,000 clones, 70% to 80% recorded once. This clone was seen once. Its target is not known. These donors counted as nominally healthy when sampled, but unrecorded immune exposures were likely. Overall study results and limits: It was reported that TCR beta sequences correctly inferred the HLA-A and HLA-B alleles for most subjects. According to an earlier analysis, most TCR beta V segments yielded productive rearrangements about 87% or about 30% of the time. The study flagged fewer than 200 TCR beta chains as cytomegalovirus-associated.

J gave up 1 base and V 5 bases, and 8 bases lay outside the gene matches. CDR1 is SEHNR and CDR2 is FQNEAQ in the germline V gene (reference sequence). The CDR3 sequence is 17 residues long. Sequenced: PBMCs. The rearrangement uses TRBV7-9 and TRBJ1-2; 12 positions agree with TRBD1. This clonotype was sampled from a woman between 35 and 50 years old in good health and CMV-seropositive. The DNA for the CDR3 is TGTGCCAGCAGCAGTCCGGGACAGGGGGCGATTAACTATGGCTACACCTTC. Translation: CASSSPGQGAINYGYTF. Based on the CDR3 plus reference TRBV7-9 and TRBJ1-2, the full variable domain is DTGVSQNPRHKITKRGQNVTFRCDPISEHNRLYWYRQTLGQGPEFLTYFQNEAQLEKSRLLSDRFSAERPKGSFSTLEIQRTEQGDSAMYLCASSSPGQGAINYGYTFGSGTRLTVV.